This TCR beta chain is drawn from a study of blood T cell repertoires in COVID-19. On the study more broadly: Samples of COVID-19 (acute and convalescent) were obtained from the United States, Italy and Spain. PBMCs, B-cell-depleted T cells, or T cells provided the cDNA or gDNA that made up the material.

Per the study methods: Amplification from reference gene primers served as the basis for estimated nucleated cell counts. Assay used: immunoSEQ multiplex PCR; TCRdb lists only in-frame clones, some missing. The V and J calls and clone size were taken over from that table, and D and trimming were inferred from the DNA. The data show a few hundred thousand clones, roughly four fifths seen once. Clinical history as reported by participants underpinned cohort assignment. The sample holds one count of this clone. This clonotype was sampled from a man in his thirties or forties with acute COVID-19. The sequencing input was PBMCs or T cells enriched from blood (not recorded which).

CDR3 DNA: TGTGCCAGCAGCCAAGATACTGGTACTGAAGCTTTCTTT. Translated, it gives CASSQDTGTEAFF. The chain joins TRBV14 to TRBJ1-1, with D unclear. Germline loops: CDR1 SGHDN, CDR2 FVKESK. V lost 0 bases to trimming and J lost 5 bases, with 7 bases between them. This CDR3 spans 13 amino acids.